These 18 T cell receptor beta chains originate from one sample sequenced in a study of blood T cells in healthy people across ages (dated by TCRdb to the mid-2010s). Receptor amplification or capture employed 5' RACE. The sequencing machine was an Illumina HiSeq 2500. A second PCR of about 7 to 12 cycles was run with a J-beta primer mix and a sample-barcoded 5' primer. The raw public data were reprocessed by TCRdb itself: fastp quality trimming at Q25, MiXCR clonotype calling, in-frame beta chains only. For every CDR3 protein sequence, its rows merge into one entry that carries the most common genes and DNA. In all, the sample holds roughly 800,000 distinct CDR3 sequences, and 58% of those were seen once. About 20% of the sample is in the top ten clones. Sequenced input: blood. The source is a man aged 25 to 40 in good health.

The chain employs TRBV5-5 and TRBJ1-5; 7 nucleotides agree with TRBD1. The CDR3 length is 14 residues. The germline V gene has CDR1 SGHKS and CDR2 YYEKEE (reference sequence). Trimming took 0 bases from V and 7 from J; bases not matched to a gene: 4. CDR3 amino acids: CASSLGQGTQPQHF. CDR3 sequence (DNA): TGTGCCAGCAGCTTGGGACAGGGAACCCAGCCCCAGCATTTT. Filled out from reference TRBV5-5 and TRBJ1-5, the complete variable domain reads DAGVTQSPTHLIKTRGQQVTLRCSPISGHKSVSWYQQVLGQGPQFIFQYYEKEERGRGNFPDRFSARQFPNYSSELNVNALLLGDSALYLCASSLGQGTQPQHFGDGTRLSIL.

The V call is TRBV7-2, the J call TRBJ2-1; the D is unclear. From germline, CDR1 is SGHTA and CDR2 FQGNSA. Trimming pared 0 bases from V and 4 bases from J, leaving 10 bases between. The CDR3 totals 15 residues. The CDR3 sequence: CASSLAGLRYNEQFF. Here the CDR3 DNA reads TGTGCCAGCAGCTTAGCCGGGCTTAGGTACAATGAGCAGTTCTTC.

The chain recombines TRBV6-5 with TRBJ2-5; 7 positions agree with TRBD2. CDR1 is MNHEY, CDR2 SVGAGI, per germline. The CDR3 is 13 residues long. V was pared by 2 bases and J by 7 bases, with 4 bases of the junction left unmatched. The chain's CDR3 is CASSYRVAGTQYF. For the CDR3, the DNA is TGTGCCAGCAGTTACAGGGTAGCGGGGACCCAGTACTTC.

This clonotype was seen a few times. The chain is built from TRBV9 and TRBJ2-1; D uncertain. Germline V CDR1 and CDR2: SGDLS, YYNGEE. This CDR3 comprises 13 residues. Trimming cost V 0 bases and J 8 bases, with 9 bases left between them. The CDR3 protein is CASSVVDGDEQFF. The CDR3 nucleotides read TGTGCCAGCAGCGTAGTGGATGGGGATGAGCAGTTCTTC.

The chain is built from TRBV6-6 and TRBJ1-4; D possibly corresponds to TRBD1 (5 bases). CDR1 and CDR2 from the germline V gene are MNHNY and SVGAGI (reference sequence). CDR3 length: 12 amino acids. With 6 bases removed from V and 12 bases from J, the gap between germline ends came to 14 bases. CDR3: CASSPRQGELFF. Here the CDR3 DNA reads TGTGCCAGCAGCCCTCGGCAGGGCGAACTGTTTTTT.

A single count supports this clonotype. The J gene is TRBJ2-5, the V gene TRBV7-9; 13 bases are a match to TRBD2. CDR1 SEHNR and CDR2 FQNEAQ come from the germline V gene (reference sequence). The CDR3 is made up of 18 amino acids. J lost 11 bases, V lost 4 bases, and 19 bases had no gene match. CDR3 sequence reads: CASSSTRGLAGIYVEQYF. In DNA, the CDR3 is TGTGCCAGCAGCTCTACCCGGGGACTAGCGGGGATATACGTGGAGCAGTACTTC. Together with reference TRBV7-9 and TRBJ2-5, the CDR3 gives the full variable domain: DTGVSQNPRHKITKRGQNVTFRCDPISEHNRLYWYRQTLGQGPEFLTYFQNEAQLEKSRLLSDRFSAERPKGSFSTLEIQRTEQGDSAMYLCASSSTRGLAGIYVEQYFGPGTRLLVL.

The chain carries TRBV3-1 and TRBJ2-7; the D gene is possibly TRBD2 (5 bases). The CDR3 is made up of 14 amino acids. The ends were cut back, 4 bases at V and 0 bases at J, with 10 bases in the middle. Per the germline V gene, CDR1 is LGHDT and CDR2 is YNNKEL (reference sequence). The CDR3 coding sequence is TGTGCCAGCAGCCTAGAGGGCCGCTCCTACGAGCAGTACTTC. This gives the protein CASSLEGRSYEQYF.

This chain joins TRBV12-3 or TRBV12-4 and TRBJ1-5, with a tentative D call TRBD1 (5 bases). This CDR3 has 15 amino acids. Between the trimmed V and J ends, which lost 6 bases and 2 bases, there was a span of 14 bases. The CDR3 DNA reads as TGTGCCAGCAGACTCCAGGGAACGGGCAATCAGCCCCAGCATTTT. Protein product: CASRLQGTGNQPQHF.

For this clonotype: Being one base from a much bigger clone, this may be a read error. The chain joins TRBV6-5 to TRBJ2-5, with a weak D call TRBD2 (5 bases). V was shortened by 0 bases and J by 9 bases, with 11 bases between the two germline ends. This CDR3 has 13 amino acids. Germline CDR1 MNHEY, CDR2 SVGAGI. Here the CDR3 DNA reads TGTGCCAGCAGTTACTCGGATTACGGGGCCCAGTACTTC. Translated: CASSYSDYGAQYF.

The rearrangement joins TRBV7-2 to TRBJ1-6, with 7 positions matching TRBD1. The junction had 5 bases not matched to a gene; V was cut back by 5 bases and J by 10 bases. CDR1 SGHTA and CDR2 FQGNSA come from the germline V gene. The CDR3 contains 13 residues. CDR3 nucleotide sequence: TGTGCCAGCAGCGACAGGGTACAATCACCCCTCCACTTT. Translating gives CASSDRVQSPLHF.

V gene TRBV20-1 combines with J gene TRBJ1-2; no clear D. The length of the CDR3 is 14 residues. Deletions cut 6 bases from V and 8 bases from J, with 22 bases between. CDR1 is DFQATT, CDR2 SNEGSKA, per germline (reference sequence). CDR3 nucleotide sequence: TGCAGTGCGGAAACTCCGGGCCTATCTGGCGGCTACACCTTC. This encodes CSAETPGLSGGYTF.

The chain links TRBV12-3 or TRBV12-4 to TRBJ2-5; 7 bases match TRBD2. Judging by the DNA end, TRBJ2-7 fits better; the J call may be wrong. CDR3 size: 16 residues. The CDR3 loop reads CASSLSLGGSMNEQYF. The CDR3 region has the DNA TGTGCCAGCAGTTTATCCTTGGGGGGGAGTATGAACGAGCAGTACTTC.

J is TRBJ2-6 and V is TRBV18; no clear D gene. The CDR3 is 15 amino acids. The ends were cut back, 1 base at V and 0 bases at J, with 4 bases in the middle. Germline values: CDR1 KGHSH, CDR2 LQKENI. CDR3 nucleotides: TGTGCCAGCTCACCACAGACCTCTGGGGCCAACGTCCTGACTTTC. Translated, it gives CASSPQTSGANVLTF.

This chain joins TRBV6-6 and TRBJ1-1; D is undetermined. The CDR3 contains 13 residues. Per germline, CDR1 MNHNY and CDR2 SVGAGI (reference sequence). The V gene lost 2 bases and the J gene lost 6 bases, with 10 bases spanning the gap. In DNA form, the CDR3 reads TGTGCCAGCAGTTACGGCTTGTCCGCTGAAGCTTTCTTT. Amino acid sequence: CASSYGLSAEAFF.

This clonotype was counted only a few times. V usage is TRBV6-2 or TRBV6-3 and J usage is TRBJ1-2; 7 bases agree with TRBD1. V was clipped by 2 bases and J by 6 bases; unmatched bases: 6. The CDR3 has 14 amino acids. The germline gives CDR1 MNHEY, CDR2 SVGEGT. The CDR3: CASSYNRGVHGYTF. The CDR3, as DNA: TGTGCCAGCAGTTACAACAGGGGAGTCCATGGCTACACCTTC.

CDR3 DNA sequence: TGTGCCAGCAGTTATACGACGCCGGGACTAGCGGGTGAAGAGACCCAGTACTTC. It encodes CASSYTTPGLAGEETQYF. The chain uses TRBV6-5 and TRBJ2-5, with TRBD2 matching 12 bases. The CDR3 is 18 amino acids. Per germline, CDR1 MNHEY and CDR2 SVGAGI. The J segment lost 3 bases and the V segment lost 3 bases, leaving 11 bases of the junction unmatched.

As regards this clonotype: Germline is not matched at one junction end, which may reflect a read error. The V call is TRBV24-1, the J call TRBJ2-5; D is uncertain. The CDR3 sequence is 12 residues long. Germline loops: CDR1 KGHDR, CDR2 SFDVKD. The CDR3 loop reads CATSGLEETQYF. In DNA form, the CDR3 reads TGTGCCACCAGTGGTTTGGAAGAGACCCAGTACTTC.

This clonotype has just a few counts. The chain recombines TRBV6-2 or TRBV6-3 with TRBJ2-1, with D perhaps assigned TRBD1 or TRBD2 (5 bases each). The J call may be faulty, since TRBJ2-7 better matches the DNA end. Germline CDR1 and CDR2: MNHEY and SVGEGT. CDR3 length equals 16 residues. The CDR3 protein is CASSYDRDRSFYEQYF. The DNA of the CDR3 is TGTGCCAGCAGTTACGATCGGGACCGATCCTTCTACGAGCAGTACTTC.